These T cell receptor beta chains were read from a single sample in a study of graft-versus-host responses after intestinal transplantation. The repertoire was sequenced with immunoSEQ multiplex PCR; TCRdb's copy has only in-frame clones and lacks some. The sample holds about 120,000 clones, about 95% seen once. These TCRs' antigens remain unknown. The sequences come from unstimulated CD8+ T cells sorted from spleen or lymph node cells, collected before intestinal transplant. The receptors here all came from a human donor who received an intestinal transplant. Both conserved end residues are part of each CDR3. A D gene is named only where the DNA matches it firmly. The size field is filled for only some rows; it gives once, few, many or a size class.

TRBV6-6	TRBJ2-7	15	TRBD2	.	CASSYSPSGSYEQYF	TGTGCCAGCAGTTACTCGCCTAGCGGGAGTTACGAGCAGTACTTC
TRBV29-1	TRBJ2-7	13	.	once	CSVAAGTSYEQYF	TGCAGCGTTGCGGCGGGAACCTCCTACGAGCAGTACTTC
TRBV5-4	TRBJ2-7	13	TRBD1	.	CASTPGGSNEQYF	TGTGCCAGCACGCCAGGGGGAAGCAACGAGCAGTACTTC
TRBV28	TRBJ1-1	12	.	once	CASSFVGTEAFF	TGTGCCAGCAGTTTCGTGGGCACTGAAGCTTTCTTT
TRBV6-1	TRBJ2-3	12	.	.	CAHSGSTDTQYF	TGTGCCCATAGCGGTAGCACAGATACGCAGTATTTT
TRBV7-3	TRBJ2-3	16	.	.	CASSPTGPSFTDTQYF	TGTGCCAGCAGTCCTACAGGGCCGAGTTTCACAGATACGCAGTATTTT
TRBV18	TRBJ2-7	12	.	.	CASSPTQYEQYF	TGTGCCAGCTCACCAACCCAATACGAGCAGTACTTC
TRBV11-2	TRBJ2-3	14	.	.	CASSLGLGTDTQYF	TGTGCCAGCAGCTTAGGTCTGGGGACAGATACGCAGTATTTT
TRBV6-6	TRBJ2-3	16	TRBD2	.	CASSYSGGGPLDTQYF	TGTGCCAGCAGTTACTCGGGGGGAGGGCCTTTGGATACGCAGTATTTT
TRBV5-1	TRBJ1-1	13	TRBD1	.	CASSYTGGYEAFF	TGCGCCAGCAGCTACACAGGGGGATATGAAGCTTTCTTT
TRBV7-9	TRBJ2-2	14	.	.	CASSFRVLAGELFF	TGTGCCAGCAGCTTTCGGGTGCTTGCCGGGGAGCTGTTTTTT
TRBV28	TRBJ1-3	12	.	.	CASSLPGNTIYF	TGTGCCAGCAGTTTACCTGGAAACACCATATATTTT
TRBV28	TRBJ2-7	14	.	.	CASSPQSGYYEQYF	TGTGCCAGCAGTCCGCAGTCAGGGTACTACGAGCAGTACTTC
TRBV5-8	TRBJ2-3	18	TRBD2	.	CASSSLSGSERGTDTQYF	TGTGCCAGCAGCTCCCTTAGCGGGAGTGAGAGGGGCACAGATACGCAGTATTTT
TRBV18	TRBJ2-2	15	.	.	CASSPNSPGTGELFF	TGTGCCAGCTCACCAAACAGCCCGGGGACCGGGGAGCTGTTTTTT
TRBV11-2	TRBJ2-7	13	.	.	CASSVGFSYEQYF	TGTGCCAGCAGCGTAGGGTTCTCCTACGAGCAGTACTTC
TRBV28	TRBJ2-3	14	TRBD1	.	CASSLLGTGDTQYF	TGTGCCAGCAGTTTGTTGGGGACAGGAGATACGCAGTATTTT
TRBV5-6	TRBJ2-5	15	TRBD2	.	CASSLLAGGAGTQYF	TGTGCCAGCAGCTTGCTAGCGGGAGGGGCGGGGACCCAGTACTTC
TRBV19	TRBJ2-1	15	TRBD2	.	CASMVAGGSYNEQFF	TGTGCCAGTATGGTAGCGGGAGGGTCCTACAATGAGCAGTTCTTC
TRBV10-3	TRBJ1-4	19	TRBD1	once	CAISESRDRGVRTNEKLFF	TGTGCCATCAGTGAGTCGAGAGACAGGGGAGTGCGGACTAATGAAAAACTGTTTTTT
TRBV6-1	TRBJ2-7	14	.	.	CASSAGTGSYEQYF	TGTGCCAGCAGTGCCGGGACGGGATCCTACGAGCAGTACTTC
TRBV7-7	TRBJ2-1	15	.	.	CASSLEPGAYNEQFF	TGTGCTAGCAGCTTAGAACCGGGAGCGTACAATGAGCAGTTCTTC
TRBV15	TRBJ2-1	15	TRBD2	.	CATLAREGRGNEQFF	TGCGCCACCTTGGCACGGGAGGGCCGGGGCAATGAGCAGTTCTTC
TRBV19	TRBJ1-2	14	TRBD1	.	CASSSGQGGYGYTF	TGTGCCAGTAGTAGCGGACAGGGCGGCTATGGCTACACCTTC
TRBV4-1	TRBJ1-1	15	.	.	CASSPGGGGGTEAFF	TGCGCCAGCAGCCCCGGCGGGGGGGGAGGGACTGAAGCTTTCTTT
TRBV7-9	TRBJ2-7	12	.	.	CASQGGTYEQYF	TGTGCCAGCCAGGGAGGCACCTACGAGCAGTACTTC
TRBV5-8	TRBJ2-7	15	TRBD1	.	CASSLDPGQPYEQYF	TGTGCCAGCAGCTTGGACCCGGGACAGCCCTACGAGCAGTACTTC
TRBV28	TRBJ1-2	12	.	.	CASSLGGDGYTF	TGTGCCAGCAGTTTAGGTGGGGACGGCTACACCTTC
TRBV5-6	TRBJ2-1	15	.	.	CASSLTPSSYNEQFF	TGTGCCAGCAGCTTGACTCCGAGCTCCTACAATGAGCAGTTCTTC
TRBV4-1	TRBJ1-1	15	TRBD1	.	CASSRPDRPPIGTFF	TGCGCCAGCAGCCGCCCGGACAGGCCCCCAATAGGGACTTTCTTT
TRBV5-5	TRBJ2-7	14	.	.	CASSLGQAAYEQYF	TGTGCCAGCAGCTTAGGGCAGGCCGCCTACGAGCAGTACTTC
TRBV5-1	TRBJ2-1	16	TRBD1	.	CASSLIRQGADNEQFF	TGCGCCAGCAGCCTTATACGACAGGGGGCGGATAATGAGCAGTTCTTC
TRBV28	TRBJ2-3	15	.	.	CASKGERWVTDTQYF	TGTGCCAGCAAAGGCGAGCGATGGGTCACAGATACGCAGTATTTT
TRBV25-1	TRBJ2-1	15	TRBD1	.	CASSEGQEKGNEQFF	TGTGCCAGCAGTGAAGGACAGGAGAAGGGTAATGAGCAGTTCTTC
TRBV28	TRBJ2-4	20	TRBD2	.	CASSYQRLAGGTIAKNIQYF	TGTGCCAGCAGTTACCAGCGACTAGCGGGAGGCACCATAGCCAAAAACATTCAGTACTTC
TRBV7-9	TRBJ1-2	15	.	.	CASSFTALFNYGYTF	TGTGCCAGCAGCTTCACAGCTCTTTTTAACTATGGCTACACCTTC
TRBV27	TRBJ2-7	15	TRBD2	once	CASSLWSGGVYEQYF	TGTGCCAGCAGTTTATGGTCGGGGGGGGTTTACGAGCAGTACTTC
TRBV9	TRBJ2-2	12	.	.	CASNIGIGELFF	TGTGCCAGCAATATAGGAATCGGGGAGCTGTTTTTT
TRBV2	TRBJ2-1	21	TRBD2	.	CASSEALRQGGTSGRNNEQFF	TGTGCCAGCAGTGAAGCGCTTCGCCAGGGAGGGACTAGCGGGAGAAACAATGAGCAGTTCTTC
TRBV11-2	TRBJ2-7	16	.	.	CASSLTGQPLSYEQYF	TGTGCCAGCAGCTTAACTGGCCAGCCCCTATCCTACGAGCAGTACTTC
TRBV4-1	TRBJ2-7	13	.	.	CASSLMGQDEQYF	TGCGCCAGCAGCCTAATGGGACAAGACGAGCAGTACTTC
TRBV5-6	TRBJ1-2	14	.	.	CASSLRPTDYGYTF	TGTGCCAGCAGCTTGCGACCGACGGACTATGGCTACACCTTC
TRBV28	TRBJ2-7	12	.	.	CASSFPPYEQYF	TGTGCCAGCAGTTTTCCGCCCTACGAGCAGTACTTC
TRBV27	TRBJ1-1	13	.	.	CASSWGDGTEAFF	TGTGCCAGCAGTTGGGGGGATGGGACTGAAGCTTTCTTT
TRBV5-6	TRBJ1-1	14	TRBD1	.	CASSPGTANTEAFF	TGTGCCAGCAGCCCCGGGACAGCTAACACTGAAGCTTTCTTT
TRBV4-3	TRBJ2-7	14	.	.	CASSQEPLSYEQYF	TGCGCCAGCAGCCAGGAGCCCCTCTCCTACGAGCAGTACTTC
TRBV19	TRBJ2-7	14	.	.	CASSTGTANYEQYF	TGTGCCAGTAGTACCGGGACGGCGAACTACGAGCAGTACTTC
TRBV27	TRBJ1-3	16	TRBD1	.	CASSDIPGGTGNTIYF	TGTGCCAGCAGTGATATCCCAGGGGGAACTGGAAACACCATATATTTT